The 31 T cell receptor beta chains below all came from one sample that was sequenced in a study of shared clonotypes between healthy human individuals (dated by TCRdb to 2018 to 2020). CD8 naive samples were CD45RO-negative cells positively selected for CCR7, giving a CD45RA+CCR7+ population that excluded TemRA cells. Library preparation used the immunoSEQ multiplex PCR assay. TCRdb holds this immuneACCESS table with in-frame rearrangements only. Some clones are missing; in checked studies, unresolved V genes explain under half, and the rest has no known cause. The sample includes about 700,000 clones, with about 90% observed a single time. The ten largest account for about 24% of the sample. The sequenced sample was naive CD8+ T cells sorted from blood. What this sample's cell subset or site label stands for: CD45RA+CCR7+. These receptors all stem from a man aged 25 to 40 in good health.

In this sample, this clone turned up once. CDR3 nucleotide sequence: TGTGCCAGCAGCGCCCGGGACAGGGGGTACGAGCAGTACTTC. Translating gives CASSARDRGYEQYF. The rearrangement joins TRBV11-2 to TRBJ2-7; 11 bases agree with TRBD1. Germline lookup yields CDR1 SGHAT and CDR2 FQNNGV. CDR3 size: 14 residues. V dropped 5 bases and J dropped 4; count of bases not matched to a gene: 4.

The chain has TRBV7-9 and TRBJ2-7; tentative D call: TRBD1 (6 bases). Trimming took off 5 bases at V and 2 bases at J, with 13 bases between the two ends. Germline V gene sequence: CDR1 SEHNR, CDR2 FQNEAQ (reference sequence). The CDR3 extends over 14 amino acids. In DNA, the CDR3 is TGTGCCAGCAGCCCACCTGACAGGACCTACGAGCAGTACTTC. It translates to CASSPPDRTYEQYF.

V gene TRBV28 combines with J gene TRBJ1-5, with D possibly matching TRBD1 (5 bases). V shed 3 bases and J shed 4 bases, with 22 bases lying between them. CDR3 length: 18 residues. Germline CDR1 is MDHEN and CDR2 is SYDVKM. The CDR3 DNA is TGTGCCAGCAGTTTTGATAGGGGAGTAGTTTCGAGAAATCAGCCCCAGCATTTT. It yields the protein CASSFDRGVVSRNQPQHF.

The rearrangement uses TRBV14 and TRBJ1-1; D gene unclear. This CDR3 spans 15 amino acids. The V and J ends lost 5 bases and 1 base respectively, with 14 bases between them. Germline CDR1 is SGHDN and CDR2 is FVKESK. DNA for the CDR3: TGTGCCAGCAGCTATCGAGGAAGAGGGAACACTGAAGCTTTCTTT. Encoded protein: CASSYRGRGNTEAFF. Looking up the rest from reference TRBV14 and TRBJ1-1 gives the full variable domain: EAGVTQFPSHSVIEKGQTVTLRCDPISGHDNLYWYRRVMGKEIKFLLHFVKESKQDESGMPNNRFLAERTGGTYSTLKVQPAELEDSGVYFCASSYRGRGNTEAFFGQGTRLTVV.

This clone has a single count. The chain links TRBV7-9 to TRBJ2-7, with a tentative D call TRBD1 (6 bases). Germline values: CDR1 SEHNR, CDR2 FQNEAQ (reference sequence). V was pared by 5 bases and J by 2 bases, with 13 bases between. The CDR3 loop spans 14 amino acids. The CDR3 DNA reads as TGTGCCAGCAGCGCAGGGGAACAGCCCTACGAGCAGTACTTC. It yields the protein CASSAGEQPYEQYF.

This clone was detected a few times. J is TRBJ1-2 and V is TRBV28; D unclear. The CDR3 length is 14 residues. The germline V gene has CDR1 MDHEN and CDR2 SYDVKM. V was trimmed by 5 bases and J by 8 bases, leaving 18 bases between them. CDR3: CASSPEREVRGYTF. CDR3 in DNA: TGTGCCAGCAGTCCCGAGAGGGAGGTGCGAGGCTACACCTTC.

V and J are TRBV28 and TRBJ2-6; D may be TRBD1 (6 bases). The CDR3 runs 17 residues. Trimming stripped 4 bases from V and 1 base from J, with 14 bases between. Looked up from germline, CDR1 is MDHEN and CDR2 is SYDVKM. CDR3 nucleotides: TGTGCCAGCAGTTCACGGAACAGGGCGTCTGGGGCCAACGTCCTGACTTTC. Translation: CASSSRNRASGANVLTF.

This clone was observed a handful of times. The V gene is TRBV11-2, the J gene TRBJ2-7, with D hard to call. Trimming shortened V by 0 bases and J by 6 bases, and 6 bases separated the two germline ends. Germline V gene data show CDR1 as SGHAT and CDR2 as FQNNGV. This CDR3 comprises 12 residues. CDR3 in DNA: TGTGCCAGCAGCTTAGAACCCCTCGAGCAGTACTTC. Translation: CASSLEPLEQYF.

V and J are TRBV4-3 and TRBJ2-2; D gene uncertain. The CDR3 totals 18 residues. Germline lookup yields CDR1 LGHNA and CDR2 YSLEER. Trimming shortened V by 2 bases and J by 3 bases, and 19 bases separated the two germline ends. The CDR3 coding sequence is TGCGCCAGCAGCCAACAACCCTGGCAGGCTTCAGACACCGGGGAGCTGTTTTTT. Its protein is CASSQQPWQASDTGELFF.

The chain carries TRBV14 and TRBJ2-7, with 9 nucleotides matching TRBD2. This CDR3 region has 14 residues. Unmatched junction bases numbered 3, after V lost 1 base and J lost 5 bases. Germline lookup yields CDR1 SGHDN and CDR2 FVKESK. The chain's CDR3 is CASSQVAGAHEQYF. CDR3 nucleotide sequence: TGTGCCAGCAGCCAAGTAGCGGGAGCCCACGAGCAGTACTTC.

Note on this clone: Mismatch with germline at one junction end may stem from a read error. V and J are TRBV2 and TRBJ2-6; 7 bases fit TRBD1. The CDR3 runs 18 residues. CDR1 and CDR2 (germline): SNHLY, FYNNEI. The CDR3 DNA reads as TGTGCCGGCAGCATGGCTTGGACAGGTTTCTCTGGGGCCAACGTCCTGACTTTC. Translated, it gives CAGSMAWTGFSGANVLTF.

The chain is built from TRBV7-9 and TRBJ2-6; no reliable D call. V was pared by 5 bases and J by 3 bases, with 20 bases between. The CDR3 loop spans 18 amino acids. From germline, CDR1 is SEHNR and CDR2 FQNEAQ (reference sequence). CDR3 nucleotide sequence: TGTGCCAGCAGCCTTTTGCGACCCTCTGGAGTTGGGGCCAACGTCCTGACTTTC. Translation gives CASSLLRPSGVGANVLTF.

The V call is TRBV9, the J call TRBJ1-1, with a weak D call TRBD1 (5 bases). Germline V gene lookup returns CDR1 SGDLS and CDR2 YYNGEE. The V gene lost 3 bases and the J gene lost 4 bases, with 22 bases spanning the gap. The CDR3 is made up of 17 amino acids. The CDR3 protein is CASSAAGQGQLSTEAFF. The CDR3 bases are TGTGCCAGCAGCGCTGCTGGACAAGGGCAGCTCAGCACTGAAGCTTTCTTT.

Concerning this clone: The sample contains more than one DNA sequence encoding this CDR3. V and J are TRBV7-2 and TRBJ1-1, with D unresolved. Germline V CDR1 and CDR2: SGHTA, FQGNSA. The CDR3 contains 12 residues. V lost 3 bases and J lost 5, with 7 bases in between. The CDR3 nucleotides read TGTGCCAGCAGCTTGCTGGGAACTGAAGCTTTCTTT. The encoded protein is CASSLLGTEAFF.

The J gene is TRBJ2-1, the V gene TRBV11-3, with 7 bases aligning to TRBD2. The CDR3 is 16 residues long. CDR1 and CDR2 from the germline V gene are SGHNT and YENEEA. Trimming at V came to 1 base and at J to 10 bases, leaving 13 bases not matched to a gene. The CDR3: CASSLGGRAYPGEQFF. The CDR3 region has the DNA TGTGCCAGCAGCTTAGGGGGGAGGGCCTACCCTGGCGAGCAGTTCTTC.

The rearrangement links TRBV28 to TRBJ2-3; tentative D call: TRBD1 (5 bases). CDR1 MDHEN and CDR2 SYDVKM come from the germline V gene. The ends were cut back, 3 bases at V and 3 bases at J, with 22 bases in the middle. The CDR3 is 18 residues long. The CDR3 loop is CASSFRVPQGRMTDTQYF. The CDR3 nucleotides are TGTGCCAGCAGTTTCCGGGTACCCCAGGGAAGGATGACAGATACGCAGTATTTT. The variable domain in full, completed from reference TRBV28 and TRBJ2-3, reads DVKVTQSSRYLVKRTGEKVFLECVQDMDHENMFWYRQDPGLGLRLIYFSYDVKMKEKGDIPEGYSVSREKKERFSLILESASTNQTSMYLCASSFRVPQGRMTDTQYFGPGTRLTVL.

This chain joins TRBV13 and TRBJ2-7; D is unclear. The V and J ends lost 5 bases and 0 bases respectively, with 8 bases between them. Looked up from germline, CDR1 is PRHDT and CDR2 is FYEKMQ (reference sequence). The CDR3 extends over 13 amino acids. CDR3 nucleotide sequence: TGTGCCAGCAGCCCAATGAGCTCCTACGAGCAGTACTTC. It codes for CASSPMSSYEQYF. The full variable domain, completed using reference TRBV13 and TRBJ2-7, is AAGVIQSPRHLIKEKRETATLKCYPIPRHDTVYWYQQGPGQDPQFLISFYEKMQSDKGSIPDRFSAQQFSDYHSELNMSSLELGDSALYFCASSPMSSYEQYFGPGTRLTVT.

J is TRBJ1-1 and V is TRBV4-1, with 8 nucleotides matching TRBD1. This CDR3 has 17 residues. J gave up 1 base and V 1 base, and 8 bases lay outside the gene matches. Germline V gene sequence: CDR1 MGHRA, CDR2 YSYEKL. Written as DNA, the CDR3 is TGCGCCAGCAGCCAAGGAGACAGGGGCCAGTGGAACACTGAAGCTTTCTTT. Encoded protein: CASSQGDRGQWNTEAFF.

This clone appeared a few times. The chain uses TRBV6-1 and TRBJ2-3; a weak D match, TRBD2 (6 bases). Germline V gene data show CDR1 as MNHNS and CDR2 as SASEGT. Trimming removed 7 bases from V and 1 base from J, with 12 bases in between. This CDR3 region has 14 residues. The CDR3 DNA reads TGTGCCAGCAAGTGGAGGGAGGGCACAGATACGCAGTATTTT. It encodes CASKWREGTDTQYF.

The CDR3 loop reads CAIPGLAGGGETQYF. CDR3 sequence (DNA): TGCGCCATCCCCGGACTAGCGGGAGGGGGAGAGACCCAGTACTTC. This rearrangement joins TRBV5-1 to TRBJ2-5; 15 bases line up with TRBD2. The CDR3 loop spans 15 amino acids. Per germline, CDR1 SGHRS and CDR2 YFSETQ. V lost 9 bases and J lost 4; bases outside the gene matches: 7.

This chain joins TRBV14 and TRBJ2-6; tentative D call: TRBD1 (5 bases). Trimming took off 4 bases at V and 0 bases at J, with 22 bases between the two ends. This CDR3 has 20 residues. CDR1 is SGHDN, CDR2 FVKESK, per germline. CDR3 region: CASSRDSTILLSSGANVLTF. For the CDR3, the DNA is TGTGCCAGCAGCCGAGACAGCACGATATTACTAAGCTCTGGGGCCAACGTCCTGACTTTC.

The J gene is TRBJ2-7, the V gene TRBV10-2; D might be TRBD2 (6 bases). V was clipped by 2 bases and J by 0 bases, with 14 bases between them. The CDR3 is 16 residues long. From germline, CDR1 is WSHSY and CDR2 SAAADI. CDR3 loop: CASSELTRRASYEQYF. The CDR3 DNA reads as TGCGCCAGCAGTGAGCTGACTAGGAGGGCCTCCTACGAGCAGTACTTC.

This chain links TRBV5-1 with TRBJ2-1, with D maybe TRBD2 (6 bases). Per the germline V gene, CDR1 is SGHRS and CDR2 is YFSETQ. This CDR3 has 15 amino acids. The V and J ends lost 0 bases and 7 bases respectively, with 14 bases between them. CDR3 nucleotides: TGCGCCAGCAGCTTGGAACAGGTACGGGAGAATGAGCAGTTCTTC. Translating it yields CASSLEQVRENEQFF.

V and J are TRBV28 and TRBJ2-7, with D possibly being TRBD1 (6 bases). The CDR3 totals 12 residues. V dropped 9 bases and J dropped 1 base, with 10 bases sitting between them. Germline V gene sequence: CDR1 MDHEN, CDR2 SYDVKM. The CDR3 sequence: CASTGTSYEQYF. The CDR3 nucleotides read TGTGCCAGTACAGGGACGTCCTACGAGCAGTACTTC.

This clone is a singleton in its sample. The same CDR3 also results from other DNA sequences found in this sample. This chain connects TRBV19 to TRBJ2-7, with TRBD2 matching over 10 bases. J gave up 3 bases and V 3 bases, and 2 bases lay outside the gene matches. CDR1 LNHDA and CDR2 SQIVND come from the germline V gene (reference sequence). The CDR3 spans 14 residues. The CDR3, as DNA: TGTGCCAGTAGTATGGGACTAGCGATCTACGAGCAGTACTTC. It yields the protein CASSMGLAIYEQYF. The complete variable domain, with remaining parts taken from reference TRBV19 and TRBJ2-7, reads DGGITQSPKYLFRKEGQNVTLSCEQNLNHDAMYWYRQDPGQGLRLIYYSQIVNDFQKGDIAEGYSVSREKKESFPLTVTSAQKNPTAFYLCASSMGLAIYEQYFGPGTRLTVT.

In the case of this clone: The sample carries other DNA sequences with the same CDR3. The CDR3: CASSLSPVNYGYTF. CDR3 DNA sequence: TGTGCCAGCAGTTTATCGCCGGTTAACTATGGCTACACCTTC. This sequence joins TRBV27 and TRBJ1-2; no clear D gene. Germline CDR1 is MNHEY and CDR2 is SMNVEV (reference sequence). The CDR3 is made up of 14 amino acids. Trimming took off 0 bases at V and 1 base at J, with 6 bases between the two ends.

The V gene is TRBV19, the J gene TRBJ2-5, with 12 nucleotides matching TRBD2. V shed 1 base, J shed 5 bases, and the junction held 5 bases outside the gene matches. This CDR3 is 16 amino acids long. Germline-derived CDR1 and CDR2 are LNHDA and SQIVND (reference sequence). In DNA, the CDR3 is TGTGCCAGTAGTATAGGGACTAGCGGGGCCCGCGAGACCCAGTACTTC. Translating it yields CASSIGTSGARETQYF.

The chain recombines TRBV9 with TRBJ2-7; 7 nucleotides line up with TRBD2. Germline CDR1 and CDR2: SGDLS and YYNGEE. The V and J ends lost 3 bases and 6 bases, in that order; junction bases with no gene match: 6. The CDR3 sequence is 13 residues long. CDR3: CASSATSESEQYF. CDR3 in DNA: TGTGCCAGCAGCGCCACTAGCGAGTCCGAGCAGTACTTC.

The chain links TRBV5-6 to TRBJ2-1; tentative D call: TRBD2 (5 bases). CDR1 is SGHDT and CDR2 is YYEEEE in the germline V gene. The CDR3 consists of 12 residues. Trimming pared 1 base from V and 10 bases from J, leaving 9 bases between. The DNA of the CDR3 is TGTGCCAGCAGCTTGTACGGCGGGGAGCAGTTCTTC. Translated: CASSLYGGEQFF.

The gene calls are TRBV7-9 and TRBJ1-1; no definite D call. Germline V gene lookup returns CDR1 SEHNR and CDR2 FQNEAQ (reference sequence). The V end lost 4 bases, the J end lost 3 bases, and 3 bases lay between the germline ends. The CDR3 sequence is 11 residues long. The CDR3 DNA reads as TGTGCCAGCAGCTATCACACTGAAGCTTTCTTT. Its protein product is CASSYHTEAFF. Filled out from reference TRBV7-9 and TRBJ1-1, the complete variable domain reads DTGVSQNPRHKITKRGQNVTFRCDPISEHNRLYWYRQTLGQGPEFLTYFQNEAQLEKSRLLSDRFSAERPKGSFSTLEIQRTEQGDSAMYLCASSYHTEAFFGQGTRLTVV.

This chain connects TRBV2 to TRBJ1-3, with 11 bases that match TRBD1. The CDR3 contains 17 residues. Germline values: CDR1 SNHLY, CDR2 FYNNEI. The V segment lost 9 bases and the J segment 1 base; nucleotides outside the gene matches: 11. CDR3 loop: CASPGQGDPLSGNTIYF. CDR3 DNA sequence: TGTGCCAGTCCGGGACAGGGGGACCCACTGTCTGGAAACACCATATATTTT.